Listed below are T cell receptor beta chains from one sample, sequenced in a study of T cell changes during pregnancy in multiple sclerosis. Some clones are missing from TCRdb's copy, which holds only in-frame ones; the method was immunoSEQ multiplex PCR. The sample lists about 49,000 clones, roughly nine tenths occurring once. Sequences were derived from CD4+ T cells from peripheral blood mononuclear cells, sampled in the second trimester of pregnancy. The receptor source for this set is a female donor in good health, enrolled as a control in a pregnancy study. Both conserved end residues are part of each CDR3. The D gene is left open where the match is weak. Clone size is shown for a subset of rows, as once, few, many or a class of expanded clone.

V	size	D	J	DNA	CDR3
TRBV9	NA	NA	TRBJ1-1	TGTGCCAGCAGCGTAGTAAGGACTGGGAGTTTCCGGGGCACTGAAGCTTTCTTT	CASSVVRTGSFRGTEAFF
TRBV19	NA	TRBD2	TRBJ2-5	TGTGCCAGTAGCCTGAGGCTAGCGGCGTTAGGGTCACAAGAGACCCAGTACTTC	CASSLRLAALGSQETQYF
TRBV27	once	NA	TRBJ1-5	TGTGCCAGCAACCACTACTATAGCAATCAGCCCCAGCATTTT	CASNHYYSNQPQHF
TRBV19	NA	NA	TRBJ2-5	TGTGCCAGTAGTCTAGGGACTCCTCAAGAGGCCCAGTACTTC	CASSLGTPQEAQYF
TRBV7-3	NA	NA	TRBJ2-2	TGTGCCAGCAGCTTATTTGGACTACGGCAATCGAACACCGGGGAGCTGTTTTTT	CASSLFGLRQSNTGELFF
TRBV9	NA	TRBD1	TRBJ1-1	TGTGCCAGCAGCGTAGTAGAAACAGGGGGCTCAGAAGCTTTCTTT	CASSVVETGGSEAFF
TRBV7-2	few	NA	TRBJ2-1	TGTGCCAGCAGCTTAATGGGACATGGAACCTACAATGAGCAGTTCTTC	CASSLMGHGTYNEQFF
TRBV11-3	NA	TRBD1	TRBJ1-2	TGTGCCAGCGGCTGGGACAGGGGGAAATATGGCTACACCTTC	CASGWDRGKYGYTF
TRBV5-4	once	NA	TRBJ2-1	TGTGCCAGCAGCTCGGTTGAGTACAATGAGCAGTTCTTC	CASSSVEYNEQFF
TRBV14	NA	NA	TRBJ1-5	TGTGCCAGCAGCCAAGATAAATCGGGGATTAGCAATCAGCCCCAGCATTTT	CASSQDKSGISNQPQHF
TRBV7-9	NA	NA	TRBJ1-2	TGTGCCAGCAGCTTCAGGGTCTATGGCTACACCTTC	CASSFRVYGYTF
TRBV7-3	NA	NA	TRBJ1-1	TGTGCCAGCAGCTTAAAGGCGGGGGATGACACTGAAGCTTTCTTT	CASSLKAGDDTEAFF
TRBV11-2	NA	NA	TRBJ2-7	TGTGCCAGCAGCTTAGACTCGTCTAACGCCTACGAGCAGTACTTC	CASSLDSSNAYEQYF
TRBV7-9	NA	NA	TRBJ2-2	TGTGCCAGCAGTGACGGGGATGTTGCGAATTTTGGGGAGCTGTTTTTT	CASSDGDVANFGELFF
TRBV5-4	NA	NA	TRBJ1-6	TGTGCCAGCCGGACAGACTATAATTCACCCCTCCACTTT	CASRTDYNSPLHF
TRBV4-3	NA	NA	TRBJ1-3	TGCGCCAGCAGCCAAGACGCCCCAGGGACTGGAAACACCATATATTTT	CASSQDAPGTGNTIYF
TRBV27	NA	TRBD1	TRBJ2-3	TGTGCCAGCAGTTTAATGGGACAGGGAACAGATACGCAGTATTTT	CASSLMGQGTDTQYF
TRBV4-1	NA	NA	TRBJ1-1	TGCGCCAGCAGCCAAGTAAAAGTGGTCGGCACTGAAGCTTTCTTT	CASSQVKVVGTEAFF
TRBV19	once	NA	TRBJ2-7	TGTGCCAGTAGTATGAGTGCCTACGAGCAGTACTTC	CASSMSAYEQYF
TRBV6-5	once	NA	TRBJ1-1	TGTGCCAGCAGTTACCTTAGCATGAACACTGAAGCTTTCTTT	CASSYLSMNTEAFF
TRBV30	NA	NA	TRBJ1-1	TGTGCCTGGAGTGTACGCGGTGCTCGTAGGGCTTTCTTT	CAWSVRGARRAFF
TRBV6-5	NA	NA	TRBJ1-1	TGTGCCAGCAGATACTATCAAACTTCGAGCCGCACTGAAGCTTTCTTT	CASRYYQTSSRTEAFF
TRBV19	NA	NA	TRBJ1-5	TGTGCCAGTAGAAGGGGGAGCCTTGGTAATCAGCCCCAGCATTTT	CASRRGSLGNQPQHF
TRBV7-3	NA	TRBD2	TRBJ2-5	TGTGCCAGCAGCTTAAGGCGGGGGGGCCGAGAGACCCAGTACTTC	CASSLRRGGRETQYF
TRBV6-6	NA	NA	TRBJ1-2	TGTGCCAGCAGTTATGTGGAGGGTGGAGGCTACACCTTC	CASSYVEGGGYTF
TRBV13	NA	TRBD1	TRBJ1-1	TGTGCCAGCAGCCCCAACAGGGGGAACACTGAAGCTTTCTTT	CASSPNRGNTEAFF
TRBV19	NA	NA	TRBJ1-5	TGTGCCAGTAGTATAGTGGGGGCGGGAGGTCAGCCCCAGCATTTT	CASSIVGAGGQPQHF
TRBV7-2	NA	NA	TRBJ2-1	TGTGCCAGCAGCCTTACCATCACTGCGGGAGAGCAGTTCTTC	CASSLTITAGEQFF
TRBV10-3	NA	NA	TRBJ2-5	TGTGCCACCCGACTTGGGGTAAGGGGCCAAGAGACCCAGTACTTC	CATRLGVRGQETQYF
TRBV2	NA	TRBD1	TRBJ2-1	TGTGCCAGCAACATTTTGAGGGGACAGGGGCATCATGAGCAGTTCTTC	CASNILRGQGHHEQFF
TRBV6-5	NA	TRBD1	TRBJ1-5	TGTGCCAGCAGTTTGGACAGGGGGCAGAGGCCCCAGCATTTT	CASSLDRGQRPQHF
TRBV5-1	NA	NA	TRBJ1-1	TGCGCCAGCAGCCCGGCAACGGGAAACACTGAAGCTTTCTTT	CASSPATGNTEAFF
TRBV7-2	NA	NA	TRBJ2-5	TGTGCCAGCAGCTTAGTCGGTTCGGGGGGCAGGGAGACCCAGTACTTC	CASSLVGSGGRETQYF
TRBV9	once	NA	TRBJ1-5	TGTGCCAGCAGCGTAGACTGGGGCAGCCCCCAGCATTTT	CASSVDWGSPQHF
TRBV30	once	NA	TRBJ2-3	TGTGCCTGGGGTACAGGGGATACGCAGTATTTT	CAWGTGDTQYF